These T cell receptor beta chains were read from a single sample in a study of metastatic and nonmetastatic thyroid tumors. TCRdb reprocessed the PCR reads using MiXCR. This sample has under 35,000 clones; approximately 29% occur once, and the top ten carry approximately 30%. The sample was blood. The source is a female donor with papillary thyroid cancer or a benign thyroid nodule (not recorded which). Some clones in this sample may be carry-over from other donors' samples. The CDR3 runs from the conserved cysteine through the conserved F or W. Each record gives: clone size, V gene, J gene, D gene, CDR3 protein, CDR3 DNA. A D gene is named only where the DNA matches it firmly. The size entry is marked missing in some rows and otherwise reads once, few, many or a size class.

clone size: many
V gene: TRBV25-1
J gene: TRBJ2-3
D gene: TRBD2
CDR3 protein: CASSPGLTQYF
CDR3 DNA: TGTGCCAGCAGTCCGGGACTAACGCAGTATTTT

clone size: many
V gene: TRBV6-1
J gene: TRBJ2-7
D gene: NA
CDR3 protein: CASSDSQAGEQYF
CDR3 DNA: TGTGCCAGCAGTGATAGCCAGGCGGGCGAGCAGTACTTC

clone size: NA
V gene: TRBV11-2
J gene: TRBJ1-2
D gene: TRBD1
CDR3 protein: CASTPYIQGANYGYTF
CDR3 DNA: TGTGCCAGCACCCCCTACATACAGGGGGCGAACTATGGCTACACCTTC

clone size: many
V gene: TRBV20-1
J gene: TRBJ1-2
D gene: NA
CDR3 protein: CSAEKISYGYTF
CDR3 DNA: TGCAGTGCCGAGAAGATCAGCTATGGCTACACCTTC

clone size: few
V gene: TRBV6-6
J gene: TRBJ2-3
D gene: TRBD2
CDR3 protein: CASSSASGASTYTQYF
CDR3 DNA: TGTGCCAGCAGCTCGGCTAGCGGGGCCTCCACATATACTCAGTATTTT

clone size: many
V gene: TRBV5-1
J gene: TRBJ1-3
D gene: NA
CDR3 protein: CASSLGDHTIYF
CDR3 DNA: TGCGCCAGCAGCTTGGGGGACCACACCATATATTTT

clone size: many
V gene: TRBV9
J gene: TRBJ1-2
D gene: NA
CDR3 protein: CASSVEGYGYTF
CDR3 DNA: TGTGCCAGCAGCGTAGAAGGCTATGGCTACACCTTC

clone size: NA
V gene: TRBV20-1
J gene: TRBJ2-7
D gene: TRBD2
CDR3 protein: CSASLGREDEQYF
CDR3 DNA: TGCAGTGCTAGTCTGGGACGGGAGGACGAGCAGTACTTC

clone size: many
V gene: TRBV7-2
J gene: TRBJ2-6
D gene: NA
CDR3 protein: CASSLAGAGANVLTF
CDR3 DNA: TGTGCCAGCAGCTTAGCCGGGGCCGGGGCCAACGTCCTGACTTTC

clone size: many
V gene: TRBV15
J gene: TRBJ1-1
D gene: NA
CDR3 protein: CATSIGGGLNTEAFF
CDR3 DNA: TGTGCCACCAGCATAGGAGGGGGACTGAACACTGAAGCTTTCTTT

clone size: many
V gene: TRBV3-1
J gene: TRBJ2-5
D gene: NA
CDR3 protein: CASSQDWRGGQETQYF
CDR3 DNA: TGTGCCAGCAGCCAAGATTGGAGAGGGGGGCAAGAGACCCAGTACTTC

clone size: few
V gene: TRBV3-1
J gene: TRBJ2-5
D gene: NA
CDR3 protein: CASIPRRAQDTQYF
CDR3 DNA: TGTGCCAGCATCCCCCGGCGGGCCCAAGATACCCAGTACTTC

clone size: many
V gene: TRBV29-1
J gene: TRBJ2-2
D gene: NA
CDR3 protein: CSVERIAGNTGELFF
CDR3 DNA: TGCAGCGTTGAACGGATCGCAGGGAATACCGGGGAGCTGTTTTTT

clone size: NA
V gene: TRBV12-3/TRBV12-4
J gene: TRBJ2-7
D gene: NA
CDR3 protein: CASRFPGLLSYEQYF
CDR3 DNA: TGTGCCAGCAGATTCCCGGGACTTCTCTCCTACGAGCAGTACTTC

clone size: many
V gene: TRBV7-9
J gene: TRBJ1-2
D gene: TRBD1
CDR3 protein: CASSSTDRGADGYTF
CDR3 DNA: TGTGCCAGCAGCTCGACGGACAGGGGGGCGGATGGCTACACCTTC

clone size: many
V gene: TRBV20-1
J gene: TRBJ2-7
D gene: NA
CDR3 protein: CSAGNTVTYEQYF
CDR3 DNA: TGCAGTGCTGGGAATACAGTCACCTACGAGCAGTACTTC

clone size: many
V gene: TRBV24-1
J gene: TRBJ2-1
D gene: NA
CDR3 protein: CATSVGAGSGYDNEQFF
CDR3 DNA: TGTGCCACCAGTGTTGGTGCTGGATCGGGTTACGACAATGAGCAGTTCTTC

clone size: NA
V gene: TRBV20-1
J gene: TRBJ2-7
D gene: TRBD2
CDR3 protein: CSAVAGNPYEQYF
CDR3 DNA: TGCAGTGCTGTAGCGGGTAACCCCTACGAGCAGTACTTC

clone size: NA
V gene: TRBV20-1
J gene: TRBJ1-2
D gene: TRBD1
CDR3 protein: CSASVSGGVGYTF
CDR3 DNA: TGCAGTGCTAGCGTGTCAGGGGGCGTAGGCTACACCTTC

clone size: many
V gene: TRBV6-2/TRBV6-3
J gene: TRBJ2-7
D gene: TRBD1
CDR3 protein: CASLGQGPLYEQYF
CDR3 DNA: TGTGCCAGCTTGGGACAGGGTCCACTCTACGAGCAGTACTTC

clone size: NA
V gene: TRBV18
J gene: TRBJ2-7
D gene: TRBD1
CDR3 protein: CASSRTGGSYEQYF
CDR3 DNA: TGTGCCAGCTCAAGGACAGGGGGGTCCTACGAGCAGTACTTC

clone size: many
V gene: TRBV2
J gene: TRBJ2-3
D gene: NA
CDR3 protein: CASSVRAADTQYF
CDR3 DNA: TGTGCCAGCAGTGTCCGAGCGGCAGATACGCAGTATTTT

clone size: many
V gene: TRBV2
J gene: TRBJ1-5
D gene: NA
CDR3 protein: CASKIGGVGDQPQHF
CDR3 DNA: TGTGCCAGCAAAATAGGGGGAGTCGGTGATCAGCCCCAGCATTTT

clone size: few
V gene: TRBV6-2/TRBV6-3
J gene: TRBJ1-6
D gene: TRBD1
CDR3 protein: CASSAGGTGSNSPLHF
CDR3 DNA: TGTGCCAGCAGCGCGGGCGGGACAGGGTCCAATTCACCCCTCCACTTT

clone size: many
V gene: TRBV5-1
J gene: TRBJ2-1
D gene: TRBD1
CDR3 protein: CASSSTGGSYNEQFF
CDR3 DNA: TGCGCCAGCAGTTCGACAGGGGGGTCCTACAATGAGCAGTTCTTC

clone size: NA
V gene: TRBV6-5
J gene: TRBJ2-2
D gene: NA
CDR3 protein: CASSYSSDTGELFF
CDR3 DNA: TGTGCCAGCAGTTACTCGTCAGACACCGGGGAGCTGTTTTTT

clone size: many
V gene: TRBV28
J gene: TRBJ1-1
D gene: TRBD1
CDR3 protein: CATGQGFMNTEAFF
CDR3 DNA: TGTGCCACCGGACAGGGATTTATGAACACTGAAGCTTTCTTT

clone size: many
V gene: TRBV5-4
J gene: TRBJ2-1
D gene: NA
CDR3 protein: CASSLGLVSYNEQFF
CDR3 DNA: TGTGCCAGCAGCTTGGGGTTAGTCTCCTACAATGAGCAGTTCTTC

clone size: many
V gene: TRBV6-1
J gene: TRBJ2-1
D gene: NA
CDR3 protein: CASSEDGLEYNEQFF
CDR3 DNA: TGTGCCAGCAGTGAAGATGGACTTGAGTACAATGAGCAGTTCTTC

clone size: NA
V gene: TRBV20-1
J gene: TRBJ2-1
D gene: TRBD2
CDR3 protein: CSARVLKAGGTEQFF
CDR3 DNA: TGCAGTGCTAGAGTCCTGAAAGCGGGAGGAACTGAGCAGTTCTTC

clone size: once
V gene: TRBV20-1
J gene: TRBJ1-2
D gene: TRBD1
CDR3 protein: CSARDRGQLTVGYTF
CDR3 DNA: TGCAGTGCTAGAGACCGGGGACAGTTGACAGTTGGCTACACCTTC

clone size: many
V gene: TRBV2
J gene: TRBJ1-1
D gene: NA
CDR3 protein: CASSGWDRTEAFF
CDR3 DNA: TGTGCCAGCAGTGGTTGGGATAGAACTGAAGCTTTCTTT

clone size: many
V gene: TRBV12-3/TRBV12-4
J gene: TRBJ1-2
D gene: NA
CDR3 protein: CASSLSGGYTF
CDR3 DNA: TGTGCCAGCAGTTTAAGCGGGGGCTACACCTTC

clone size: NA
V gene: TRBV18
J gene: TRBJ2-1
D gene: NA
CDR3 protein: CASSTTAVVNGQFF
CDR3 DNA: TGTGCCAGCTCGACGACAGCGGTGGTCAATGGGCAGTTCTTC

clone size: NA
V gene: TRBV30
J gene: TRBJ1-2
D gene: TRBD1
CDR3 protein: CARTRQGAGYGYTF
CDR3 DNA: TGTGCCAGGACCCGACAGGGCGCGGGCTATGGCTACACCTTC

clone size: many
V gene: TRBV5-4
J gene: TRBJ2-7
D gene: TRBD1
CDR3 protein: CASSLWTGAYEQYF
CDR3 DNA: TGTGCCAGCAGCCTCTGGACAGGGGCCTACGAGCAGTACTTC

clone size: NA
V gene: TRBV20-1
J gene: TRBJ2-2
D gene: NA
CDR3 protein: CSARVPTSSNTGELFF
CDR3 DNA: TGCAGTGCTAGAGTCCCAACTAGCTCCAACACCGGGGAGCTGTTTTTT

clone size: NA
V gene: TRBV20-1
J gene: TRBJ1-1
D gene: NA
CDR3 protein: CSVNSLLIPEAFF
CDR3 DNA: TGCAGTGTTAACAGCCTTTTGATCCCTGAAGCTTTCTTT

clone size: NA
V gene: TRBV25-1
J gene: TRBJ1-1
D gene: TRBD1
CDR3 protein: CASSLLTGGNTEAFF
CDR3 DNA: TGTGCCAGCAGTCTATTAACAGGGGGCAACACTGAAGCTTTCTTT

clone size: many
V gene: TRBV6-1
J gene: TRBJ2-4
D gene: NA
CDR3 protein: CASTPEWSRAKNIQYF
CDR3 DNA: TGTGCCAGCACCCCAGAGTGGAGCAGAGCCAAAAACATTCAGTACTTC

clone size: NA
V gene: TRBV11-2
J gene: TRBJ2-3
D gene: TRBD2
CDR3 protein: CASSLRRGHLAGTDTQYF
CDR3 DNA: TGTGCCAGCAGCTTACGGCGGGGCCATCTAGCGGGAACAGATACGCAGTATTTT

clone size: many
V gene: TRBV2
J gene: TRBJ2-7
D gene: NA
CDR3 protein: CASKTGNYEQYF
CDR3 DNA: TGTGCCAGCAAGACAGGCAACTACGAGCAGTACTTC

clone size: NA
V gene: TRBV5-4
J gene: TRBJ1-4
D gene: TRBD1
CDR3 protein: CASSSKGAPNEKLFF
CDR3 DNA: TGTGCCAGCAGCTCTAAGGGGGCGCCTAATGAAAAACTGTTTTTT

clone size: few
V gene: TRBV12-3/TRBV12-4
J gene: TRBJ1-1
D gene: NA
CDR3 protein: CASSPQGDNTEAFF
CDR3 DNA: TGTGCCAGCAGCCCACAGGGAGATAACACTGAAGCTTTCTTT

clone size: NA
V gene: TRBV28
J gene: TRBJ1-2
D gene: TRBD1
CDR3 protein: CASRVTGSNYGYTF
CDR3 DNA: TGTGCCAGCAGGGTGACAGGGTCTAACTATGGCTACACCTTC

clone size: NA
V gene: TRBV6-5
J gene: TRBJ2-2
D gene: NA
CDR3 protein: CANSYSQVDTGELFF
CDR3 DNA: TGTGCCAACAGTTACTCCCAGGTGGACACCGGGGAGCTGTTTTTT

clone size: NA
V gene: TRBV2
J gene: TRBJ1-2
D gene: NA
CDR3 protein: CASSEGRDYVYTF
CDR3 DNA: TGTGCCAGCAGTGAAGGTAGGGACTATGTCTACACCTTC

clone size: many
V gene: TRBV9
J gene: TRBJ2-1
D gene: TRBD2
CDR3 protein: CASSVTSGRVDEQFF
CDR3 DNA: TGTGCCAGCAGCGTGACTAGCGGGAGGGTTGATGAGCAGTTCTTC

clone size: many
V gene: TRBV24-1
J gene: TRBJ1-2
D gene: NA
CDR3 protein: CATSDYDRTYGYTF
CDR3 DNA: TGTGCCACCAGTGACTATGACAGGACTTATGGCTACACCTTC

clone size: many
V gene: TRBV27
J gene: TRBJ2-3
D gene: NA
CDR3 protein: CASKRDSDPGITDTQYF
CDR3 DNA: TGTGCCAGCAAACGGGACTCAGATCCGGGGATCACAGATACGCAGTATTTT

clone size: NA
V gene: TRBV6-1
J gene: TRBJ1-2
D gene: NA
CDR3 protein: CAKRHGYGYTF
CDR3 DNA: TGTGCCAAGAGACACGGGTATGGCTACACCTTC

clone size: many
V gene: TRBV10-3
J gene: TRBJ2-3
D gene: NA
CDR3 protein: CAISERGNTDTQYF
CDR3 DNA: TGTGCCATCAGTGAAAGGGGTAACACAGATACGCAGTATTTT

clone size: many
V gene: TRBV19
J gene: TRBJ1-1
D gene: TRBD1
CDR3 protein: CASTFLGQGKAFF
CDR3 DNA: TGTGCCAGTACTTTCCTGGGACAGGGGAAAGCTTTCTTT

clone size: many
V gene: TRBV9
J gene: TRBJ2-2
D gene: NA
CDR3 protein: CASSVGVTGELFF
CDR3 DNA: TGTGCCAGCAGCGTAGGGGTAACCGGGGAGCTGTTTTTT

clone size: many
V gene: TRBV7-2
J gene: TRBJ2-7
D gene: TRBD2
CDR3 protein: CASSLSASGTTYEQYF
CDR3 DNA: TGTGCCAGCAGCTTATCGGCTAGCGGGACCACCTACGAGCAGTACTTC